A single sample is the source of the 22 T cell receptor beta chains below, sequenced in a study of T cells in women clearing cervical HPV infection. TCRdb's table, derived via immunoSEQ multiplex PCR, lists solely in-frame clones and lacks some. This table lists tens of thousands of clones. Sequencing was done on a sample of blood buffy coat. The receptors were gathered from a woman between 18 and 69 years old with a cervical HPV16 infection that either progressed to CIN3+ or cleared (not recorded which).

The CDR3 bases that were read are TGTGCTAGTGGTTTGGGCACAGGGACTAGCGGGGGTACAGATACG. Protein: CASGLGTGTSGGTDT. The full CDR3 reads CASGLGTGTSGGTDTQYF. This chain joins TRBV12-5 and TRBJ2-3; 14 bases map to TRBD2. The read finishes 3 residues shy of the CDR3 end, and the germline J gene is used to complete it. With V trimmed by 1 base and J by 3 bases, 6 bases remained unmatched. CDR1 is LGHNT and CDR2 is FRNRAP in the germline V gene. The CDR3 extends over 18 amino acids.

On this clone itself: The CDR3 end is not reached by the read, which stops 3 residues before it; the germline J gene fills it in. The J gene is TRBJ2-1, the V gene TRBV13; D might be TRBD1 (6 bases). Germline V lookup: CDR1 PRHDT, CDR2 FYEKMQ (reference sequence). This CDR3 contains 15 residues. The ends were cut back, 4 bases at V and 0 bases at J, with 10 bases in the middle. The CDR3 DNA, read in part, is TGTGCCAGCAGCTCCTGGACAGACTCCTACAATGAG. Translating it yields CASSSWTDSYNE. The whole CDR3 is CASSSWTDSYNEQFF.

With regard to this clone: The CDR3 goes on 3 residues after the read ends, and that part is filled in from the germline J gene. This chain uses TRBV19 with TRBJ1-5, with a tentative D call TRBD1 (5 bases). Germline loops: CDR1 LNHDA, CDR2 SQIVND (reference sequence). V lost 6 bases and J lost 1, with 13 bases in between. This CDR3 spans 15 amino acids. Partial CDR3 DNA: TGTGCCAGTAGCCAGGGTTTAGGAAGCAATCAGCCC. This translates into CASSQGLGSNQP. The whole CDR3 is CASSQGLGSNQPQHF.

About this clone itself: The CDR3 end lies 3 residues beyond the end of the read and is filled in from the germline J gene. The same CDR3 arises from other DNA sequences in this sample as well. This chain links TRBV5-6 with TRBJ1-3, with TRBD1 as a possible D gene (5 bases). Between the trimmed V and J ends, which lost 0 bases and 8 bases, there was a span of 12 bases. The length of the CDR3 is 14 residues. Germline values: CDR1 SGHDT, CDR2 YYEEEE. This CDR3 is CASSLGQGSDTIYF. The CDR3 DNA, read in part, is TGTGCCAGCAGCTTGGGGCAGGGTTCGGACACC.

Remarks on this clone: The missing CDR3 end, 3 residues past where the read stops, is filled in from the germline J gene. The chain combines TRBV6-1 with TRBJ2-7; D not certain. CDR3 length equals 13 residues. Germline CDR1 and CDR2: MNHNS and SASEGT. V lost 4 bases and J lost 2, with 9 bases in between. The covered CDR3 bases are TGTGCCAGCAGTGCCAGGCGTGCCTACGAG. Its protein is CASSARRAYE. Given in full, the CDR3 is CASSARRAYEQYF.

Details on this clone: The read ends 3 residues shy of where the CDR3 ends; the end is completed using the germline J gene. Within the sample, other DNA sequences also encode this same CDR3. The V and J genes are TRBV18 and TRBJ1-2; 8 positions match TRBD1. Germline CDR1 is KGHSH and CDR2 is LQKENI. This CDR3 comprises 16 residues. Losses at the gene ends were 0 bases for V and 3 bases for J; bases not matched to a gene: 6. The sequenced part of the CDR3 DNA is TGTGCCAGCTCACCACCCTGGACAGGGCCCGACTATGGC. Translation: CASSPPWTGPDYG. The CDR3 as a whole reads CASSPPWTGPDYGYTF.

The CDR3 is CASSLLGATDTYTF. Incomplete CDR3 DNA: TGTGCCAGCAGCTTACTGGGGGCCACAGATACC. V gene TRBV7-2 combines with J gene TRBJ1-2; TRBD1 is a possible D gene (6 bases). The read ends 3 residues shy of where the CDR3 ends; the end is completed using the germline J gene. The germline V gene encodes CDR1 SGHTA and CDR2 FQGNSA. This CDR3 is 14 amino acids long.

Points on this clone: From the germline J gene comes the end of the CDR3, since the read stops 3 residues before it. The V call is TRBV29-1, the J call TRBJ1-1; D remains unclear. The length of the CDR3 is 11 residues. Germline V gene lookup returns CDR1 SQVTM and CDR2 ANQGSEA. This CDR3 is CSGLQPPEAFF. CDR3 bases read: TGCAGCGGGTTACAGCCACCAGAA. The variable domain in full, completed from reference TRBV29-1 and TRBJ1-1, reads SAVISQKPSRDICQRGTSLTIQCQVDSQVTMMFWYRQQPGQSLTLIATANQGSEATYESGFVIDKFPISRPNLTFSTLTVSNMSPEDSSIYLCSGLQPPEAFFGQGTRLTVV.

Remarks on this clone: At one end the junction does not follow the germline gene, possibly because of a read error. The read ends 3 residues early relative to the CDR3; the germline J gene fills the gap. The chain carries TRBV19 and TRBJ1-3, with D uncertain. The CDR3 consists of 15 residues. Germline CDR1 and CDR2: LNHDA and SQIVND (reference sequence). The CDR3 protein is CASSTRPLAGNTIYF. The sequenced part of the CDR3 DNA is TGTGCCAGTAGTACACGACCCCTCGCGGGAAACACG.

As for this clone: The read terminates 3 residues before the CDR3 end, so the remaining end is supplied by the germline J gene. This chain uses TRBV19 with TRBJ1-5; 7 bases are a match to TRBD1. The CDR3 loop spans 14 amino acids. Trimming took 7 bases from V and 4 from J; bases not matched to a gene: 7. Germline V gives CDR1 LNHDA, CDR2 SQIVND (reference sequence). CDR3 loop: CASTTDRDNQPQHF. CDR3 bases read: TGTGCCAGTACCACAGACAGGGATAATCAGCCC.

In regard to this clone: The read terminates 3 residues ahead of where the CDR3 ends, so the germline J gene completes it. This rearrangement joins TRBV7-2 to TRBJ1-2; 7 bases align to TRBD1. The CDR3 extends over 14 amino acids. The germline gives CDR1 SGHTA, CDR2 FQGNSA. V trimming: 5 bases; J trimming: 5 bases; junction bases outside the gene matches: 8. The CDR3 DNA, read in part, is TGTGCCAGCAGCCCGCGGGGACAGAAGTATGGC. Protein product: CASSPRGQKYG. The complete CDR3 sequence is CASSPRGQKYGYTF.

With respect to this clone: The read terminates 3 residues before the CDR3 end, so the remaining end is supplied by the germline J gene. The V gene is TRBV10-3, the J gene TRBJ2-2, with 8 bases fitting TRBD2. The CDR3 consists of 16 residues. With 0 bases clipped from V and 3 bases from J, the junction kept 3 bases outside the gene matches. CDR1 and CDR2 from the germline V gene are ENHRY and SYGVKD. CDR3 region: CAISESAGGYTGELFF. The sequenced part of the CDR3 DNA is TGTGCCATCAGTGAGTCGGCGGGGGGCTACACCGGGGAG.

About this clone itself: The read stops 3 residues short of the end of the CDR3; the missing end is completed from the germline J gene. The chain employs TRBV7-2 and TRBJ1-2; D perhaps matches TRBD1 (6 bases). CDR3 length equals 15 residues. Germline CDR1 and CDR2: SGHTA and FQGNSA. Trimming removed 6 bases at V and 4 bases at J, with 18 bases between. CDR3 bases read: TGTGCCAGCAGTTCACGGGGCACAGGGCTCTATGGC. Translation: CASSSRGTGLYG. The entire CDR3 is CASSSRGTGLYGYTF.

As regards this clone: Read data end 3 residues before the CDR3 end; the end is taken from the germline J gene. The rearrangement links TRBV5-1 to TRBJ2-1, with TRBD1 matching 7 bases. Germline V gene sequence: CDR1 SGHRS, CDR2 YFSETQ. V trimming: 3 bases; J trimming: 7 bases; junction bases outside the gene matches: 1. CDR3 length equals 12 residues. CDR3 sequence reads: CASSSQGNEQFF. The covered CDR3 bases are TGCGCCAGCAGCTCACAGGGGAATGAG. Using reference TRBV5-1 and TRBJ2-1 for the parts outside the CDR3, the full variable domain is KAGVTQTPRYLIKTRGQQVTLSCSPISGHRSVSWYQQTPGQGLQFLFEYFSETQRNKGNFPGRFSGRQFSNSRSEMNVSTLELGDSALYLCASSSQGNEQFFGPGTRLTVL.

CDR3 DNA (partial): TGTGCCAGCAGCAGAGGACAGGGACGCACAGATACG. This gives the protein CASSRGQGRTDT. The CDR3 as a whole reads CASSRGQGRTDTQYF. The chain joins TRBV11-3 to TRBJ2-3; 8 bases map to TRBD1. The read finishes 3 residues shy of the CDR3 end, and the germline J gene is used to complete it. V trimming: 5 bases; J trimming: 1 base; junction bases outside the gene matches: 5. Germline values: CDR1 SGHNT, CDR2 YENEEA. This CDR3 comprises 15 residues.

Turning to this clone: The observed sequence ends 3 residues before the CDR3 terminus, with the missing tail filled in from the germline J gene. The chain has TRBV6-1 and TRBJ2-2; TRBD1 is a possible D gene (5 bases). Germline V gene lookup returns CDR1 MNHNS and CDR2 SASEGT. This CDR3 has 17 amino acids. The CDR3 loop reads CASSEETVSFPSEKLFF. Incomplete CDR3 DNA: TGTGCCAGCAGTGAAGAGACAGTCTCCTTTCCCTCTGAAAAG.

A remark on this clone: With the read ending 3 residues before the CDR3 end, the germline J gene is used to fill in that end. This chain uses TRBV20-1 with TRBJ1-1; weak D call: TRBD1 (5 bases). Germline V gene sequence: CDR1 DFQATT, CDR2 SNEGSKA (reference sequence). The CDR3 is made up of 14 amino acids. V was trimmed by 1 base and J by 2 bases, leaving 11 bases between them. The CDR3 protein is CSARVRQGNTEAFF. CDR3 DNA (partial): TGCAGTGCTAGAGTCCGTCAGGGAAACACTGAA.

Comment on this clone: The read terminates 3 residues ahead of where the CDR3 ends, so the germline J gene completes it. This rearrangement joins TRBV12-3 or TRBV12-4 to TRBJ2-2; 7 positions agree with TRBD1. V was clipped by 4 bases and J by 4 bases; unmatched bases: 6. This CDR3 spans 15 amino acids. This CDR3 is CASSYTGAGTGELFF. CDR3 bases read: TGTGCCAGCAGTTATACAGGGGCCGGCACCGGGGAG.

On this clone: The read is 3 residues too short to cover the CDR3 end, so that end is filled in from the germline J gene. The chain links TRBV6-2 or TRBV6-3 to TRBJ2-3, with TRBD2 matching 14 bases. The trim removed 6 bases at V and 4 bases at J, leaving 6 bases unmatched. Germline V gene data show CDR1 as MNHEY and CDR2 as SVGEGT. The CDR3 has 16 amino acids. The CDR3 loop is CASRTSGGAGADTQYF. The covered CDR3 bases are TGTGCCAGCAGGACTAGCGGGGGGGCCGGAGCAGATACG.

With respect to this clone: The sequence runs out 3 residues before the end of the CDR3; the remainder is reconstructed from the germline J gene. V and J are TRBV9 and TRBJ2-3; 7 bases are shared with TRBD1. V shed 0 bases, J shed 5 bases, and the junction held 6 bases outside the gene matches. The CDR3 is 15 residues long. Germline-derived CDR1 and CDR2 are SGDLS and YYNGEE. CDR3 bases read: TGTGCCAGCAGCGTAGTGGGCAGGGGGAGAGATACG. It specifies CASSVVGRGRDT. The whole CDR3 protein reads CASSVVGRGRDTQYF.

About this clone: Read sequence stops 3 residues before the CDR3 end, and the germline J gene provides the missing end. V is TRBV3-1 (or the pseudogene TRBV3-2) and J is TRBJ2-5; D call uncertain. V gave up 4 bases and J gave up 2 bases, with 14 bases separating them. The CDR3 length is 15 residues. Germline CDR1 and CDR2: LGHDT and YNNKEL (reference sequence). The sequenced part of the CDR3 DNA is TGTGCCAGCAGCCCCCCTCCGAGCGATCAAGAGACC. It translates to CASSPPPSDQET. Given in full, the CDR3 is CASSPPPSDQETQYF.

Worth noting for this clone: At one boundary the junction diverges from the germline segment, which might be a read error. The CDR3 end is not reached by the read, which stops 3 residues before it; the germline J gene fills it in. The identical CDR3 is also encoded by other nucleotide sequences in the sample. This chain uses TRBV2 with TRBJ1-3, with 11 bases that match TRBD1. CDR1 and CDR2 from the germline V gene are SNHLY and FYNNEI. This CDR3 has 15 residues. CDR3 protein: CASARDRGTGNTIYF. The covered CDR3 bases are TGTGCCAGCGCCCGGGACAGGGGGACTGGAAACACA.